In this sample, the clone carrying this T cell receptor (beta chain) turned up many times. The authors ran a second PCR of roughly 7 to 11 cycles using a sample-barcoded 5' primer and a J-beta primer mix. TCRdb re-called the 5' RACE reads through MiXCR, storing one row per CDR3 protein. The sample has roughly 730,000 distinct CDR3 sequences, more than 50% seen once. The data stem from a study of blood T cells in healthy people across ages. CDR3 length: 12 residues. Per the germline V gene, CDR1 is SGHTA and CDR2 is FQGNSA. V lost 1 base and J lost 10, with 5 bases in between. The V gene is TRBV7-2, the J gene TRBJ1-6; D is uncertain. The receptor was isolated from a man aged 35-49 years in good health. Sequences were obtained from blood. The CDR3 loop is CASSLDGSPLHF. The CDR3 DNA sequence: TGTGCCAGCAGCTTAGACGGATCACCCCTCCACTTT.